Listed below are T cell receptor beta chains from one sample, sequenced in a study of CD8 T cells in Susac syndrome. TCRdb re-derived calls from the immunoSEQ multiplex PCR reads in MiXCR, one entry per CDR3 protein. The repertoire consists of fewer than 150,000 distinct CDR3 sequences, with 90% to 95% occurring once and the leading ten covering more than 0.1%. Sequencing was done on a sample of CD4+ T cells from PBMCs. These receptors all come from a human donor in good health. CDR3s include the opening cysteine and the closing phenylalanine or tryptophan. D genes are given only for firm matches. For some rows the clone size is stated as once, few or many, or as a class when expanded; others skip it.

v_call: TRBV29-1
j_call: TRBJ1-5
d_call: -
clone_size: -
cdr3_aa: CSACASPNQPQHF
cdr3_nt: TGCAGCGCCTGTGCCAGCCCCAATCAGCCCCAGCATTTT

v_call: TRBV7-8
j_call: TRBJ2-7
d_call: -
clone_size: -
cdr3_aa: CASSLRQSYYEQYF
cdr3_nt: TGTGCCAGCAGCTTACGACAGAGCTACTACGAGCAGTACTTC

v_call: TRBV29-1
j_call: TRBJ1-2
d_call: TRBD1
clone_size: -
cdr3_aa: CSVAGTGRLSSYGYTF
cdr3_nt: TGCAGCGTTGCCGGGACAGGGCGTTTATCGAGCTATGGCTACACCTTC

v_call: TRBV2
j_call: TRBJ1-5
d_call: -
clone_size: -
cdr3_aa: CASSWTEDQPQHF
cdr3_nt: TGTGCCAGCAGCTGGACAGAGGACCAGCCCCAGCATTTT

v_call: TRBV5-6
j_call: TRBJ1-2
d_call: -
clone_size: -
cdr3_aa: CASSSPPRDALYGYTF
cdr3_nt: TGTGCCAGCAGCTCCCCTCCTAGGGACGCCCTCTATGGCTACACCTTC

v_call: TRBV5-1
j_call: TRBJ2-5
d_call: -
clone_size: -
cdr3_aa: CASSSVETQYF
cdr3_nt: TGCGCCAGCAGCTCCGTAGAGACCCAGTACTTC

v_call: TRBV30
j_call: TRBJ2-5
d_call: -
clone_size: -
cdr3_aa: CAWSVLGTSKKETQYF
cdr3_nt: TGTGCCTGGAGTGTTTTAGGGACAAGTAAAAAAGAGACCCAGTACTTC

v_call: TRBV6-4
j_call: TRBJ2-5
d_call: -
clone_size: -
cdr3_aa: CASSAGLWETQYF
cdr3_nt: TGTGCCAGCAGTGCGGGGTTGTGGGAGACCCAGTACTTC

v_call: TRBV21-1
j_call: TRBJ2-5
d_call: -
clone_size: -
cdr3_aa: CASRPRGLQETQYF
cdr3_nt: TGTGCCAGCAGGCCCAGGGGACTCCAAGAGACCCAGTACTTC

v_call: TRBV14
j_call: TRBJ2-5
d_call: -
clone_size: -
cdr3_aa: CASSPFGGGLGTQYF
cdr3_nt: TGTGCCAGCAGCCCTTTTGGCGGGGGCTTAGGGACCCAGTACTTC

v_call: TRBV7-2
j_call: TRBJ1-2
d_call: TRBD1
clone_size: once
cdr3_aa: CASSRRAGGNGYTF
cdr3_nt: TGTGCCAGCAGCCGCAGGGCAGGGGGAAATGGCTACACCTTC

v_call: TRBV19
j_call: TRBJ1-1
d_call: -
clone_size: -
cdr3_aa: CASTLGGMNTEAFF
cdr3_nt: TGTGCCAGTACCTTAGGGGGGATGAACACTGAAGCTTTCTTT

v_call: TRBV3-1
j_call: TRBJ1-1
d_call: -
clone_size: -
cdr3_aa: CASSRGVEAFF
cdr3_nt: TGTGCCAGCAGCCGCGGGGTTGAAGCTTTCTTT

v_call: TRBV29-1
j_call: TRBJ1-4
d_call: -
clone_size: -
cdr3_aa: CSCGNEKLFF
cdr3_nt: TGCAGCTGCGGAAATGAAAAACTGTTTTTT

v_call: TRBV12-3/TRBV12-4
j_call: TRBJ2-7
d_call: -
clone_size: -
cdr3_aa: CASSFRAGDEQYF
cdr3_nt: TGTGCCAGCAGTTTTAGGGCCGGGGACGAGCAGTACTTC

v_call: TRBV29-1
j_call: TRBJ2-3
d_call: -
clone_size: -
cdr3_aa: CSVEAGTDTQYF
cdr3_nt: TGCAGCGTTGAAGCAGGCACAGATACGCAGTATTTT

v_call: TRBV5-1
j_call: TRBJ2-2
d_call: TRBD1
clone_size: -
cdr3_aa: CASAQGARSGELFF
cdr3_nt: TGCGCCAGCGCACAGGGGGCGCGGAGCGGGGAGCTGTTTTTT

v_call: TRBV14
j_call: TRBJ1-1
d_call: TRBD1
clone_size: -
cdr3_aa: CASSPNPGTGEAFF
cdr3_nt: TGTGCCAGCAGCCCGAACCCCGGGACAGGGGAAGCTTTCTTT

v_call: TRBV5-4
j_call: TRBJ2-7
d_call: -
clone_size: once
cdr3_aa: CASSFGTTLYSF
cdr3_nt: TGTGCCAGCAGCTTCGGGACCACCCTCTATTCGTTC

v_call: TRBV7-2
j_call: TRBJ2-7
d_call: TRBD2
clone_size: -
cdr3_aa: CASSLVSGITYEQYF
cdr3_nt: TGTGCCAGCAGCTTAGTAAGCGGGATCACCTACGAGCAGTACTTC

v_call: TRBV7-8
j_call: TRBJ2-3
d_call: -
clone_size: -
cdr3_aa: CASSLALSSTDTQYF
cdr3_nt: TGTGCCAGCAGCTTAGCCCTCTCCAGCACAGATACGCAGTATTTT

v_call: TRBV7-2
j_call: TRBJ2-7
d_call: TRBD2
clone_size: -
cdr3_aa: CASSGTSGGLGQYF
cdr3_nt: TGTGCCAGCAGCGGGACTAGCGGTGGGCTGGGGCAGTACTTC

v_call: TRBV27
j_call: TRBJ1-5
d_call: -
clone_size: once
cdr3_aa: CASSPRRINQPQHF
cdr3_nt: TGTGCCAGCAGTCCCCGACGTATCAATCAGCCCCAGCATTTT

v_call: TRBV2
j_call: TRBJ2-7
d_call: -
clone_size: -
cdr3_aa: CASRRLGRTEVSYEQYF
cdr3_nt: TGTGCCAGCAGACGTTTGGGACGGACAGAAGTTTCCTACGAGCAGTACTTC

v_call: TRBV7-2
j_call: TRBJ2-7
d_call: -
clone_size: -
cdr3_aa: CASSIRDVPWNEQYF
cdr3_nt: TGTGCCAGCAGCATCCGGGATGTTCCATGGAACGAGCAGTACTTC

v_call: TRBV12-3/TRBV12-4
j_call: TRBJ1-2
d_call: -
clone_size: -
cdr3_aa: CASSPTGNYGYTF
cdr3_nt: TGTGCCAGCAGTCCCACAGGGAACTATGGCTACACCTTC

v_call: TRBV3-1
j_call: TRBJ2-3
d_call: -
clone_size: -
cdr3_aa: CASSDVPGDTQYF
cdr3_nt: TGTGCCAGCAGTGACGTACCTGGGGATACGCAGTATTTT

v_call: TRBV28
j_call: TRBJ2-4
d_call: TRBD2
clone_size: -
cdr3_aa: CASSKVGSGVGIQYF
cdr3_nt: TGTGCCAGCAGTAAAGTTGGGAGCGGGGTCGGCATTCAGTACTTC

v_call: TRBV3-1
j_call: TRBJ2-7
d_call: TRBD1
clone_size: -
cdr3_aa: CASRVGQGPGEQYF
cdr3_nt: TGTGCCAGCAGGGTGGGACAGGGACCGGGCGAGCAGTACTTC

v_call: TRBV6-1
j_call: TRBJ1-1
d_call: -
clone_size: -
cdr3_aa: CASGFQGLLEAFF
cdr3_nt: TGTGCCAGCGGGTTTCAGGGGCTCCTTGAAGCTTTCTTT

v_call: TRBV28
j_call: TRBJ1-1
d_call: -
clone_size: -
cdr3_aa: CASSNTQRSEAFF
cdr3_nt: TGTGCCAGCAGTAACACACAGCGATCTGAAGCTTTCTTT

v_call: TRBV20-1
j_call: TRBJ1-1
d_call: -
clone_size: -
cdr3_aa: CSASGRENTEAFF
cdr3_nt: TGCAGTGCCTCAGGGAGGGAGAACACTGAAGCTTTCTTT

v_call: TRBV7-2
j_call: TRBJ2-7
d_call: TRBD1
clone_size: once
cdr3_aa: CASSPGGTGVYEQYF
cdr3_nt: TGTGCCAGCAGCCCTGGGGGGACAGGGGTTTACGAGCAGTACTTC

v_call: TRBV20-1
j_call: TRBJ2-2
d_call: -
clone_size: -
cdr3_aa: CSGEGGANTGELFF
cdr3_nt: TGCAGTGGGGAAGGAGGCGCGAACACCGGGGAGCTGTTTTTT

v_call: TRBV9
j_call: TRBJ1-5
d_call: -
clone_size: -
cdr3_aa: CASSVDGQGYQPQHF
cdr3_nt: TGTGCCAGCAGCGTAGACGGGCAGGGCTATCAGCCCCAGCATTTT

v_call: TRBV29-1
j_call: TRBJ1-4
d_call: TRBD1
clone_size: once
cdr3_aa: CSVTEGAGGEKLFF
cdr3_nt: TGCAGCGTCACGGAGGGGGCGGGCGGTGAAAAACTGTTTTTT

v_call: TRBV3-1
j_call: TRBJ2-1
d_call: -
clone_size: -
cdr3_aa: CASSQARRQFF
cdr3_nt: TGTGCCAGCAGCCAGGCGAGGCGGCAGTTCTTC

v_call: TRBV6-1
j_call: TRBJ1-1
d_call: TRBD1
clone_size: -
cdr3_aa: CASILDRGHTEAFF
cdr3_nt: TGTGCCAGCATCTTGGACAGGGGGCACACTGAAGCTTTCTTT

v_call: TRBV5-1
j_call: TRBJ2-5
d_call: -
clone_size: -
cdr3_aa: CASSLWDNQETQYF
cdr3_nt: TGCGCCAGCAGCCTCTGGGACAATCAAGAGACCCAGTACTTC

v_call: TRBV6-5
j_call: TRBJ1-5
d_call: -
clone_size: -
cdr3_aa: CASSYGREPGAPQHF
cdr3_nt: TGTGCCAGCAGTTATGGAAGGGAACCCGGAGCGCCCCAGCATTTT

v_call: TRBV5-4
j_call: TRBJ2-1
d_call: TRBD2
clone_size: -
cdr3_aa: CASSLAGGNEQFF
cdr3_nt: TGTGCCAGCAGCTTGGCGGGAGGCAATGAGCAGTTCTTC

v_call: TRBV12-3/TRBV12-4
j_call: TRBJ2-7
d_call: -
clone_size: -
cdr3_aa: CASSSRYEQYF
cdr3_nt: TGTGCCAGCAGTTCTAGATACGAGCAGTACTTC